This T cell receptor beta chain emerged from a study of CD4 T cells in relation to SARS-CoV-2 and coronaviruses. Generated by immunoSEQ multiplex PCR, the TCRdb table keeps only in-frame clones and is missing some. Of just under 20,000 clones listed, 60% to 80% are singletons. About this clone itself: Antigen: not known.

Unexposed donor CD4+ T cells date from 2011-2018, before the COVID-19 pandemic. After approximately ten days of culture, CD4+ T cells were isolated. The receptor comes from a human donor in good health. The sequenced sample consisted of CD4+ T cells from PBMCs, cultured in vitro.

For the CDR3, the DNA is TGTGCCAGCAGCCAAGGTGTGGCTAGCGGCCATGAGCAGTTCTTC. Its protein product is CASSQGVASGHEQFF. The chain combines TRBV3-1 (or the pseudogene TRBV3-2) with TRBJ2-1; 7 bases fit TRBD2. The junction had 8 bases not matched to a gene; V was cut back by 1 base and J by 8 bases. Germline assignment: CDR1 LGHDT and CDR2 YNNKEL (reference sequence). The CDR3 totals 15 residues.